This passage covers 14 T cell receptor beta chains from one sample sequenced in a study of beta chain features in type 1 diabetes. Which antigens these TCRs recognize remains unknown. Study-level findings and limits: All four CD4+ subsets from Type 1 diabetes patients carried moderately but significantly shorter TCRB CDR3s.

Every isolated RNA sample was fully reverse transcribed, so sequencing captured expressed TCRB transcripts. Produced via immunoSEQ multiplex PCR; TCRdb's table is partial and in-frame only. In the table there are about 260,000 clones, 20% of which are singletons. The sequenced sample was naive CD4+ T cells from blood. The origin of the receptors is a woman between 40 and 55 years old with type 1 diabetes.

This clone was observed a handful of times. CDR3: CASGLPNRGPYGYTF. DNA for the CDR3: TGTGCCAGCGGGTTACCAAACAGGGGTCCCTATGGCTACACCTTC. This chain joins TRBV27 and TRBJ1-2; 7 bases map to TRBD1. With V trimmed by 8 bases and J by 4 bases, 13 bases remained unmatched. The CDR3 is 15 residues long. Germline CDR1 is MNHEY and CDR2 is SMNVEV (reference sequence).

The chain uses TRBV7-2 and TRBJ2-1; 10 bases align to TRBD2. The germline gives CDR1 SGHTA, CDR2 FQGNSA. There are 15 residues in the CDR3. Trimming cost V 1 base and J 9 bases; bases outside gene matches: 6. The CDR3 loop is CASSLELAGEGEQFF. CDR3 DNA: TGTGCCAGCAGCTTAGAGCTAGCGGGAGAAGGTGAGCAGTTCTTC.

The rearrangement joins TRBV4-2 to TRBJ2-7; tentative D call: TRBD2 (6 bases). V gave up 3 bases and J gave up 3 bases, with 6 bases separating them. The CDR3 loop spans 12 amino acids. Germline V gives CDR1 LGHNA, CDR2 YNFKEQ. This CDR3 is CASSQGGYEQYF. Here the CDR3 DNA reads TGTGCCAGCAGCCAGGGGGGCTACGAGCAGTACTTC.

This clone was observed a handful of times. The genes are TRBV5-1 and TRBJ2-3; TRBD2 matches 8 bases. Per germline, CDR1 SGHRS and CDR2 YFSETQ. V was clipped by 3 bases and J by 2 bases; unmatched bases: 8. The CDR3 sequence is 16 residues long. CDR3 coding DNA: TGCGCCAGCAGCTACGTGGGTAGCGGGACCACAGATACGCAGTATTTT. The encoded protein is CASSYVGSGTTDTQYF.

This clone was seen more than once but under ten times. CDR3 residues: CASSPGQGEETQYF. Written as DNA, the CDR3 is TGTGCCAGCAGCCCGGGACAGGGAGAAGAGACCCAGTACTTC. The rearrangement links TRBV7-2 to TRBJ2-5; TRBD1 aligns across 9 bases. Germline-derived CDR1 and CDR2 are SGHTA and FQGNSA. J lost 3 bases, V lost 5 bases, and 4 bases had no gene match. CDR3 length: 14 amino acids.

The V call is TRBV4-2, the J call TRBJ2-2; 8 bases fit TRBD1. Germline V gene data show CDR1 as LGHNA and CDR2 as YNFKEQ. The CDR3 covers 16 residues. V shed 0 bases, J shed 4 bases, and the junction held 4 bases outside the gene matches. In DNA, the CDR3 is TGTGCCAGCAGCCAAGATCCAGGGGGCCTCACCGGGGAGCTGTTTTTT. This codes for CASSQDPGGLTGELFF.

This clone was seen more than once but under ten times. The chain employs TRBV5-1 and TRBJ2-7; tentatively, D is TRBD2 (5 bases). Trimming shortened V by 4 bases and J by 1 base, and 15 bases separated the two germline ends. The CDR3 has 15 amino acids. CDR1 is SGHRS, CDR2 YFSETQ, per germline. CDR3 loop: CASSHGPGSSYEQYF. In nucleotides, the CDR3 is TGCGCCAGCAGCCATGGGCCGGGATCATCCTACGAGCAGTACTTC.

The rearrangement links TRBV7-6 to TRBJ1-1; the match to TRBD1 covers 7 bases. Germline V gene sequence: CDR1 SGHVS, CDR2 FNYEAQ. The ends lost 5 bases at V and 1 base at J; junction bases unmatched: 4. The CDR3 spans 14 residues. CDR3 loop: CASSTTGTNTEAFF. For the CDR3, the DNA is TGTGCCAGCAGCACGACAGGGACGAACACTGAAGCTTTCTTT.

The chain has TRBV28 and TRBJ1-4, with 8 bases lining up with TRBD1. Trimming cost V 5 bases and J 4 bases; bases outside gene matches: 3. Germline V gene sequence: CDR1 MDHEN, CDR2 SYDVKM. This CDR3 is 14 amino acids long. Written as DNA, the CDR3 is TGTGCCAGCAGTCTAGACAGGGGTAATGAAAAACTGTTTTTT. Amino acids: CASSLDRGNEKLFF.

The J gene is TRBJ1-6, the V gene TRBV7-2, with D unresolved. V dropped 5 bases and J dropped 9 bases, with 17 bases sitting between them. This CDR3 has 15 amino acids. Germline lookup yields CDR1 SGHTA and CDR2 FQGNSA. In DNA, the CDR3 is TGTGCCAGCAGCATACCGGGGTTAGGAACTTCACCCCTCCACTTT. The encoded protein is CASSIPGLGTSPLHF.

This clone has just one count. The rearrangement joins TRBV10-3 to TRBJ1-5, with TRBD1 as a possible D gene (5 bases). Trimming shortened V by 8 bases and J by 3 bases, and 11 bases separated the two germline ends. This CDR3 contains 13 residues. Germline CDR1 is ENHRY and CDR2 is SYGVKD. The CDR3 region has the DNA TGTGCCATCGGCGGGACGGACAATCAGCCCCAGCATTTT. Amino acid sequence: CAIGGTDNQPQHF.

This clone was counted a few times. V gene TRBV7-3 combines with J gene TRBJ1-1, with TRBD1 matching 7 bases. The CDR3 is made up of 13 amino acids. J gave up 3 bases and V 5 bases, and 3 bases lay outside the gene matches. Germline loops: CDR1 SGHTA, CDR2 FQGTGA. CDR3: CASSPGTDTEAFF. The DNA for the CDR3 is TGTGCCAGCAGCCCCGGGACAGACACTGAAGCTTTCTTT. The whole variable domain, filled in from reference TRBV7-3 and TRBJ1-1, reads GAGVSQTPSNKVTEKGKYVELRCDPISGHTALYWYRQSLGQGPEFLIYFQGTGAADDSGLPNDRFFAVRPEGSVSTLKIQRTERGDSAVYLCASSPGTDTEAFFGQGTRLTVV.

In this sample, this clone turned up a few times. V and J are TRBV5-6 and TRBJ1-5; TRBD1 is a possible D gene (6 bases). V was trimmed by 3 bases and J by 5 bases, leaving 18 bases between them. This CDR3 has 16 residues. Looked up from germline, CDR1 is SGHDT and CDR2 is YYEEEE. The CDR3 nucleotides are TGTGCCAGCAGCTCTCTCCGGACAGTGGGGGATCAGCCCCAGCATTTT. It codes for CASSSLRTVGDQPQHF.

The chain employs TRBV7-2 and TRBJ2-7, with 9 bases fitting TRBD1. The junction had 12 bases not matched to a gene; V was cut back by 5 bases and J by 4 bases. The CDR3 length is 16 residues. The germline V gene encodes CDR1 SGHTA and CDR2 FQGNSA. This CDR3 is CASSARLGQGNYEQYF. Written as DNA, the CDR3 is TGTGCCAGCAGCGCCCGCTTAGGACAGGGGAATTACGAGCAGTACTTC.